These 6 T cell receptor beta chains originate from one sample sequenced in a study of blood T cell repertoires in COVID-19. TCRdb keeps only in-frame clones here, not all; method: immunoSEQ multiplex PCR. The table shows fewer than 400,000 clones, with 80% to 90% occurring only once. The specimen sequenced was peripheral blood. The receptors shown here come from a young man with active or convalescent COVID-19.

V is TRBV6-6 and J is TRBJ1-3; 7 positions agree with TRBD1. Germline values: CDR1 MNHNY, CDR2 SVGAGI (reference sequence). V gave up 5 bases and J gave up 3 bases; unmatched junction bases: 7. This CDR3 contains 15 residues. Here the CDR3 reads CASSSTGESGNTIYF. CDR3 sequence (DNA): TGTGCCAGCAGTAGCACAGGGGAGAGTGGAAACACCATATATTTT.

The chain employs TRBV30 and TRBJ2-2; tentatively, D is TRBD1 (6 bases). Germline lookup yields CDR1 GTSNPN and CDR2 SVGIG (reference sequence). The V and J ends lost 4 bases and 4 bases respectively, with 10 bases between them. This CDR3 has 13 amino acids. The DNA of the CDR3 is TGTGCCTGGAAACAGGGCCCCACCGGGGAGCTGTTTTTT. This sequence encodes CAWKQGPTGELFF. Full variable domain (missing parts from reference TRBV30 and TRBJ2-2): SQTIHQWPATLVQPVGSPLSLECTVEGTSNPNLYWYRQAAGRGLQLLFYSVGIGQISSEVPQNLSASRPQDRQFILSSKKLLLSDSGFYLCAWKQGPTGELFFGEGSRLTVL.

This chain links TRBV9 with TRBJ2-1, with a possible D match to TRBD2 (6 bases). V was pared by 0 bases and J by 7 bases, with 14 bases between. Germline CDR1 reads SGDLS; CDR2 reads YYNGEE. The CDR3 sequence is 15 residues long. CDR3: CASSVAGEVENEQFF. In DNA form, the CDR3 reads TGTGCCAGCAGCGTAGCGGGAGAGGTGGAGAATGAGCAGTTCTTC.

The chain couples TRBV6-2 or TRBV6-3 to TRBJ2-1, with TRBD2 matching over 8 bases. The V and J ends lost 6 bases and 9 bases, in that order; junction bases with no gene match: 13. The CDR3 has 15 residues. Per the germline V gene, CDR1 is MNHEY and CDR2 is SVGEGT. For the CDR3, the DNA is TGTGCCAGCAGCCCCGACGGCGGGAGGTACGGTGAGCAGTTCTTC. This sequence encodes CASSPDGGRYGEQFF.

This sequence joins TRBV4-2 and TRBJ1-2; TRBD1 matches at 7 bases. Germline-derived CDR1 and CDR2 are LGHNA and YNFKEQ. The CDR3 length is 16 residues. V was clipped by 1 base and J by 2 bases; unmatched bases: 7. The CDR3 DNA is TGTGCCAGCAGCCAAGCCACCGGGACAGTGAACTATGGCTACACCTTC. It is translated as CASSQATGTVNYGYTF.

The chain is built from TRBV6-5 and TRBJ1-6; unclear D gene. The V end was cut by 2 bases, the J end by 9 bases, with 8 bases between. The CDR3 consists of 13 residues. Germline CDR1 MNHEY, CDR2 SVGAGI. CDR3 sequence: CASSYRSSSPLHF. CDR3 nucleotide sequence: TGTGCCAGCAGTTACAGATCGAGTTCACCCCTCCACTTT.